This TCR beta chain was sequenced during a study of cytomegalovirus exposure and HLA in healthy donors. Overall study findings and caveats: Generally TCR sequences proved uncommon, though certain public TCRs appeared in numerous donors.

Vbeta (60) and Jbeta (13) primers were used in the PCR. Some clones are missing from TCRdb's copy, which holds only in-frame ones; the method was immunoSEQ multiplex PCR. The profile covers 150,000 to 200,000 clones, with more than 75% appearing a single time and over 1.1% taken by the ten largest. Comments on this clone: Its matching antigen is unknown.

With 7 bases clipped from V and 7 bases from J, the junction kept 11 bases outside the gene matches. This CDR3 has 14 amino acids. Looked up from germline, CDR1 is SGDLS and CDR2 is YYNGEE. Material: PBMCs. This clonotype originated in a male donor in good health and CMV-seronegative. The V call is TRBV9, the J call TRBJ1-5; TRBD1 aligns across 7 bases. CDR3 region: CASAPDRAGQPQHF. The CDR3 bases are TGTGCCAGCGCCCCCGACAGGGCTGGCCAGCCCCAGCATTTT.